Below are 8 T cell receptor beta chains sequenced from a single sample in a study of early T cells in non-severe SARS-CoV-2 infection. TCRdb reprocessed the 5' RACE reads with MiXCR, giving one entry per CDR3 protein. The sample yields about 46,000 distinct CDR3 sequences, roughly 10% seen once. Specimen: whole blood. Receptors were obtained from an adult who was a healthcare worker with PCR-confirmed SARS-CoV-2 infection or an uninfected control (not recorded which).

Ten or more counts support this clonotype. This chain links TRBV11-3 with TRBJ2-3; D not certain. Germline CDR1 and CDR2: SGHNT and YENEEA. Trimming took off 1 base at V and 0 bases at J, with 14 bases between the two ends. The CDR3 has 17 amino acids. CDR3: CASSLGRAQSSTDTQYF. In DNA form, the CDR3 reads TGTGCCAGCAGCTTAGGCAGAGCGCAAAGTAGCACAGATACGCAGTATTTT.

This clonotype showed up many times. The genes are TRBV19 and TRBJ2-3; no firm D call. CDR1 is LNHDA, CDR2 SQIVND, per germline (reference sequence). Trimming took 3 bases from V and 1 from J, leaving 8 bases between them. The length of the CDR3 is 14 residues. The CDR3 nucleotides are TGTGCCAGTAGTATTCTGGAGCGCACAGATACGCAGTATTTT. Amino acid sequence: CASSILERTDTQYF.

In its sample, this clonotype was seen a few times. This rearrangement joins TRBV27 to TRBJ1-6; the D is unclear. V lost 2 bases and J 6 bases, leaving 14 bases between the germline ends. Germline CDR1 MNHEY, CDR2 SMNVEV (reference sequence). The CDR3 extends over 16 amino acids. The DNA of the CDR3 is TGTGCCAGCAGTTTACGGACGGGTGTGCGTAATTCACCCCTCCACTTT. Its translation is CASSLRTGVRNSPLHF.

This clonotype was observed many times. This sequence joins TRBV5-1 and TRBJ2-1; 8 bases fit TRBD2. The CDR3 consists of 15 residues. Germline V gives CDR1 SGHRS, CDR2 YFSETQ. Trimming cost V 4 bases and J 6 bases; bases outside gene matches: 9. This CDR3 is CASSLPGGPGNEQFF. For the CDR3, the DNA is TGCGCCAGCAGCCTTCCGGGAGGGCCGGGCAATGAGCAGTTCTTC.

This clonotype appeared a few times. The V call is TRBV11-2, the J call TRBJ1-6; possible D gene TRBD1, 5 bases. The V and J ends lost 4 bases and 9 bases respectively, with 22 bases between them. CDR1 and CDR2 (germline): SGHAT, FQNNGV. The CDR3 is made up of 17 amino acids. CDR3 residues: CASSSHSGAGIRSPLHF. In DNA form, the CDR3 reads TGTGCCAGCAGCTCCCATTCCGGGGCAGGGATTCGTTCACCCCTCCACTTT.

The V gene is TRBV11-2, the J gene TRBJ2-1; D unresolved. Germline V lookup: CDR1 SGHAT, CDR2 FQNNGV. With 4 bases removed from V and 7 bases from J, the gap between germline ends came to 8 bases. This CDR3 has 12 amino acids. In DNA form, the CDR3 reads TGTGCCAGCAGCTCCCTAGGAAATGAGCAGTTCTTC. Residues: CASSSLGNEQFF. Together with reference TRBV11-2 and TRBJ2-1, the CDR3 gives the full variable domain: EAGVAQSPRYKIIEKRQSVAFWCNPISGHATLYWYQQILGQGPKLLIQFQNNGVVDDSQLPKDRFSAERLKGVDSTLKIQPAKLEDSAVYLCASSSLGNEQFFGPGTRLTVL.

The sample holds many counts of this clonotype. The chain employs TRBV25-1 and TRBJ1-1, with D perhaps matching TRBD1 (5 bases). From germline, CDR1 is MGHDK and CDR2 SYGVNS. The CDR3 is 13 residues long. V shed 4 bases and J shed 6 bases, with 12 bases lying between them. The CDR3 nucleotides read TGTGCCAGCAGTGGCCCGGGGGAGGCTGAAGCTTTCTTT. Translation gives CASSGPGEAEAFF.

The chain couples TRBV28 to TRBJ2-3; TRBD2 agrees at 11 bases. Germline loops: CDR1 MDHEN, CDR2 SYDVKM. The CDR3 totals 14 residues. With V trimmed by 10 bases and J by 2 bases, 5 bases remained unmatched. CDR3 sequence: CAIQTSGVTDTQYF. The DNA for the CDR3 is TGTGCCATCCAGACTAGCGGGGTCACAGATACGCAGTATTTT. The whole variable domain, remainder taken from reference TRBV28 and TRBJ2-3, is DVKVTQSSRYLVKRTGEKVFLECVQDMDHENMFWYRQDPGLGLRLIYFSYDVKMKEKGDIPEGYSVSREKKERFSLILESASTNQTSMYLCAIQTSGVTDTQYFGPGTRLTVL.